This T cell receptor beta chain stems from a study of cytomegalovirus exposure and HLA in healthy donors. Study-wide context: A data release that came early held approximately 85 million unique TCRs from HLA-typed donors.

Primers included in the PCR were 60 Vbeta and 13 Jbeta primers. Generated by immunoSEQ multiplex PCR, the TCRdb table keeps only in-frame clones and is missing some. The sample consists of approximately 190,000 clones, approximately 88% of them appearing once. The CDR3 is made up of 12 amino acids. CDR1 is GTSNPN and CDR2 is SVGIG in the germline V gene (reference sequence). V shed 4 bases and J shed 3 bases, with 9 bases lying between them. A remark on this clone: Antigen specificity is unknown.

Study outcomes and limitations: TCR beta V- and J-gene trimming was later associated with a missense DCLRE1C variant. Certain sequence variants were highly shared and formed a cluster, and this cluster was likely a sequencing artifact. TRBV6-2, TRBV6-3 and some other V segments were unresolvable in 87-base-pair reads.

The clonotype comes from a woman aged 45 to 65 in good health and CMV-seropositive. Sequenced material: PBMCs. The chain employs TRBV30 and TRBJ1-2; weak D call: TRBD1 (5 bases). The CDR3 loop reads CAWNKGDYGYTF. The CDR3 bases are TGTGCCTGGAACAAAGGGGACTATGGCTACACCTTC.